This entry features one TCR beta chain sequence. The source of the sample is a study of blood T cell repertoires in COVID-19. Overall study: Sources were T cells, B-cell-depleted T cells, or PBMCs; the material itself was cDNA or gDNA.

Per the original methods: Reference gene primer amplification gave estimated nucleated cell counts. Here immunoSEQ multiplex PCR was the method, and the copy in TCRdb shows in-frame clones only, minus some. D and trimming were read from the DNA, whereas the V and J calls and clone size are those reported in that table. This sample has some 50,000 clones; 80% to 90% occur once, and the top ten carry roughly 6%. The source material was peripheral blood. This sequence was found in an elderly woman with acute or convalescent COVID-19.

This CDR3 reads CASSVGGSNEKLFF. In DNA, the CDR3 is TGCGCCAGCAGTGTAGGAGGGTCAAATGAAAAACTGTTTTTT. The rearrangement links TRBV10-1 to TRBJ1-4; unclear D gene. The V end was cut by 4 bases, the J end by 5 bases, with 11 bases between. CDR1 is WNHNN, CDR2 SYGVQD, per germline (reference sequence). This CDR3 has 14 residues.